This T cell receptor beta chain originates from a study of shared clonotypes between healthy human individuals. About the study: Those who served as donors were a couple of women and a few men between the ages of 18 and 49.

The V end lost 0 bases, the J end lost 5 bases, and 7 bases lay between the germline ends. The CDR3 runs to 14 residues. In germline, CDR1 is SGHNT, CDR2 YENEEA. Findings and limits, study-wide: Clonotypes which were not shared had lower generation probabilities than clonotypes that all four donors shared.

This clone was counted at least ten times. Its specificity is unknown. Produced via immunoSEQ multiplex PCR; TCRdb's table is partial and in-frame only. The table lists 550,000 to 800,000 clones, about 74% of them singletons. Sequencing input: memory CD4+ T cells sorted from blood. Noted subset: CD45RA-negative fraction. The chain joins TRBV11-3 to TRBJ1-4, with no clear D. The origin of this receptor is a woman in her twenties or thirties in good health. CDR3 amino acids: CASSLEAGNEKLFF. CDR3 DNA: TGTGCCAGCAGCTTAGAGGCCGGGAATGAAAAACTGTTTTTT.